The T cell receptor beta chain under discussion was sequenced for a study of blood T cells in healthy people across ages (dated by TCRdb to about 2015). General notes on the study: In model experiments, template switching captured about one uniquely barcoded TCR beta cDNA molecule for every two T cells. To avoid experimental bias, donors of different ages were randomly spread across the sequencing lanes. The study analyzed two additional independent replicas of 1 million unique cDNA reads from the same blood draw for two donors, one aged 18 to 30 and one aged 80 or older. Using deep sequencing normalized with unique cDNA molecular identifiers, the study measured how TCR beta repertoire diversity changes with age. Donors were grouped into four age groups: young (average about 15 years), middle-aged (39), aged (roughly 67) and long-lived (approximately 82).

With respect to this clonotype: Its cognate antigen has yet to be identified. No base-level quality is on record; no much larger clone is a single base apart.

The receptor library was made with 5' RACE. This sample was sequenced with an Illumina HiSeq 2500. The second PCR ran for about 6 to 11 cycles and used a J-beta primer mix along with a sample-barcoded 5' primer. A template-switch 5' adaptor carrying 12 random nucleotides introduced a unique molecular identifier onto each TCR beta cDNA molecule. Each sample yielded at least 2.5 million CDR3-containing paired-end reads. First-strand cDNA was synthesized from all RNA with the Mint cDNA synthesis kit, primed by a TRBC-specific oligonucleotide. Following uracil-DNA glycosylase treatment, all cDNA underwent a first 18-cycle PCR with the universal primers M1SS and BC2_uni_R. The study's own analysis went as follows. Each sample was normalized by randomly selecting 1 million high-quality reads, each carrying a distinct molecular identifier. Reads sharing molecular identifiers were discarded rather than binned into consensus sequences. MiTCR, set to a Q25 quality threshold and the strictest error-elimination algorithm, was used for CDR3 identification, clonotype clustering and error correction. A nonparametric unseen species model using Euler transformation provided a lower-bound estimate of total TCR beta diversity. TCRdb trimmed the raw reads at Q25, called clones with MiXCR and kept productive beta chains. Here each entry gathers all rows of one CDR3 protein and keeps the most common genes and DNA. These V and J calls are TCRdb output, not the study's own analysis. The table for this sample lists 1,500,000 or so distinct CDR3 sequences; around 40% of them were counted only once. The top ten clones comprise approximately 4% of the sample.

The 40 or so donors, aged about 6 to 95 years, were systemically healthy Caucasian individuals from Russia. Each donor gave 8 to 10 milliliters of peripheral blood, collected into EDTA-treated Vacutainer tubes. PBMCs were isolated by Ficoll-Paque density-gradient centrifugation, with at least 6 million obtained per sample. Total RNA was extracted from PBMCs with Trizol reagent, with at least 6 micrograms obtained per sample. The percentages of naive CD45RAhigh/CD27high T cells were determined by flow cytometry on a PBMC aliquot from every donor. At the junction V is shortened by 4 bases and J by 7 bases, with 10 bases in between. The germline V gene provides CDR1 SQVTM and CDR2 ANQGSEA. From the cysteine up to the phenylalanine, the CDR3 has a length of 11 residues. Only the CDR3 part of the read is kept: 33 bases, read in frame from the first base. General findings and caveats noted by the study authors: Estimates of total diversity based on one million sequenced T cells were considered lower bounds and underestimates. Because the CMV infection status of the donors was unknown, age-related changes in expanded clonotypes may potentially have been confounded. Since profiling was done on bulk unsorted PBMCs, naive and antigen-experienced compartments could not be conclusively compared. Compared with the aged group, more naive CD4+ T cells, fewer expanded clones and increased TCR diversity were shown by the long-lived group, suggesting age selection. A strong correlation was found between observed TCR beta diversity and the percentage of naive T cells measured by flow cytometry. As age increased, observed TCR beta diversity per million T cells dropped in a roughly linear way, and a significant reduction was already evident by age around 41.

Input material: blood. This receptor chain uses TRBV29-1 and TRBJ1-2; no D gene is confidently identified. The sequence came from a woman aged 18-29 years in good health. The sequenced DNA: TGCAGCGTTGTGAGGACGGGTGGCTACACCTTC. Its translation reads: CSVVRTGGYTF. Outside the CDR3, residues come from the reference TRBV29-1 and TRBJ1-2 proteins, so the full variable domain is: SAVISQKPSRDICQRGTSLTIQCQVDSQVTMMFWYRQQPGQSLTLIATANQGSEATYESGFVIDKFPISRPNLTFSTLTVSNMSPEDSSIYLCSVVRTGGYTFGSGTRLTVV.